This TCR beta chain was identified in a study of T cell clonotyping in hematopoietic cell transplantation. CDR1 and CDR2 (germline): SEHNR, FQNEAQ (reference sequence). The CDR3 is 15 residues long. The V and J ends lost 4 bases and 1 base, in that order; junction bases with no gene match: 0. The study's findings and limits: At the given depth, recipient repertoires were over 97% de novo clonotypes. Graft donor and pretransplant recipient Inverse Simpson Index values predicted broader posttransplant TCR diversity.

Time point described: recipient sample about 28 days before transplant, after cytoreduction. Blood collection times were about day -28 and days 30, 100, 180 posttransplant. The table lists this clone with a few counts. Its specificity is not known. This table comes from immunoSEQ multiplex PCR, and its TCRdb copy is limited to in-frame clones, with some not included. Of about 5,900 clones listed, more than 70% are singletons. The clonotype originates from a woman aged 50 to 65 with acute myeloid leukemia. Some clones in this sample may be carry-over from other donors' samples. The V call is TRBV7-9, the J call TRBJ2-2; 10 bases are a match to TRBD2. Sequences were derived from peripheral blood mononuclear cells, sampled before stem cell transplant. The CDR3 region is CASSSSGGNTGELFF. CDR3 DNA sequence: TGTGCCAGCAGCTCTAGCGGGGGGAACACCGGGGAGCTGTTTTTT.